Presented here are 17 T cell receptor beta chains from one specimen sequenced in a study of Ad26.COV2.S vaccination and SARS-CoV-2 variants. As to treatment: roughly 19 received Ad26.COV2.S at low or high dose, single or two shots; a few received placebo; per-sample allocation not given. The samples date from day 63 after the first vaccine or placebo injection. Sequenced by immunoSEQ multiplex PCR; TCRdb stores in-frame clones only, minus some. The repertoire holds about 320,000 clones, just over 85% seen once, with 1.9% in the top ten. This sample comprised peripheral blood, obtained in a trial of Ad26.COV2.S vaccine versus placebo. The source is a person aged 18-60 years who received the Ad26.COV2.S COVID-19 vaccine or a placebo.

The rearrangement uses TRBV27 and TRBJ2-1; no clear D. Germline CDR1 reads MNHEY; CDR2 reads SMNVEV (reference sequence). The V gene lost 6 bases and the J gene lost 0 bases, with 18 bases spanning the gap. CDR3 length equals 17 residues. This CDR3 reads CASSPLDFGSSYNEQFF. The CDR3, as DNA: TGTGCCAGCAGCCCCCTGGATTTCGGTAGCTCCTACAATGAGCAGTTCTTC.

The rearrangement links TRBV4-1 to TRBJ2-3; D may be TRBD1 (5 bases). From germline, CDR1 is MGHRA and CDR2 YSYEKL. Deletions cut 0 bases from V and 10 bases from J, with 8 bases between. This CDR3 is 12 amino acids long. As DNA, the CDR3 is TGCGCCAGCAGCCAAGACAGGGTTCCGCAGTATTTT. Translated: CASSQDRVPQYF.

J is TRBJ2-7 and V is TRBV5-5; D tentatively reads TRBD1 or TRBD2 (5 bases each). The CDR3 spans 14 residues. V was trimmed by 4 bases and J by 2 bases, leaving 13 bases between them. CDR1 SGHKS and CDR2 YYEKEE come from the germline V gene (reference sequence). CDR3 nucleotide sequence: TGTGCCAGCAGCCCCGGGACGGAACCCTACGAGCAGTACTTC. Encoded protein: CASSPGTEPYEQYF.

The gene calls are TRBV18 and TRBJ2-7; unclear D gene. With 0 bases removed from V and 3 bases from J, the gap between germline ends came to 3 bases. The germline V gene has CDR1 KGHSH and CDR2 LQKENI. This CDR3 has 12 amino acids. The CDR3 DNA follows: TGTGCCAGCTCACCACCGGGCTACGAGCAGTACTTC. Amino acid sequence: CASSPPGYEQYF.

The rearrangement uses TRBV7-2 and TRBJ2-1; 12 bases line up with TRBD2. V was pared by 2 bases and J by 6 bases, with 11 bases of the junction left unmatched. CDR1 is SGHTA, CDR2 FQGNSA, per germline. This CDR3 is 18 amino acids long. In DNA form, the CDR3 reads TGTGCCAGCAGCTTATCGCTAGCGGGGGGGCCGGGCGCCAATGAGCAGTTCTTC. Translation: CASSLSLAGGPGANEQFF.

CDR3 sequence reads: CASSGRGTGAPSNYGYTF. CDR3 in DNA: TGCGCCAGCAGTGGGAGAGGGACAGGGGCGCCCTCTAACTATGGCTACACCTTC. The chain carries TRBV10-2 and TRBJ1-2, with 10 bases identical to TRBD1. V was pared by 4 bases and J by 0 bases, with 11 bases of the junction left unmatched. Germline V gene lookup returns CDR1 WSHSY and CDR2 SAAADI. This CDR3 spans 18 amino acids.

The chain uses TRBV19 and TRBJ1-1, with D perhaps TRBD1 (6 bases). The V gene lost 3 bases and the J gene lost 3 bases, with 11 bases spanning the gap. CDR1 is LNHDA and CDR2 is SQIVND in the germline V gene (reference sequence). The CDR3 consists of 14 residues. The CDR3 here is CASSISWTDTEAFF. The CDR3 coding sequence is TGTGCCAGTAGTATTAGTTGGACAGACACTGAAGCTTTCTTT.

CDR3 bases: TGTGCCACCAGCAGAGGAGTTAGGGGCAGGGCAATCACAGATACGCAGTATTTT. Translation: CATSRGVRGRAITDTQYF. The gene calls are TRBV15 and TRBJ2-3; perhaps TRBD1 as D (5 bases). The V gene lost 1 base and the J gene lost 2 bases, with 19 bases spanning the gap. The V gene's germline CDR1 is LNHNV and CDR2 YYDKDF (reference sequence). CDR3 size: 18 residues.

The chain uses TRBV6-5 and TRBJ1-5; 9 nucleotides agree with TRBD1. The CDR3 has 13 amino acids. In germline, CDR1 is MNHEY, CDR2 SVGAGI. With 8 bases clipped from V and 11 bases from J, the junction kept 10 bases outside the gene matches. The CDR3 nucleotides read TGTGCCAGCGACTGGACAGGGGAGGGGACCCAGCATTTT. This translates into CASDWTGEGTQHF.

This CDR3 is CASSVRGEGYGYTF. CDR3 DNA: TGCGCCAGCAGCGTCAGGGGGGAAGGCTATGGCTACACCTTC. The V gene is TRBV5-1, the J gene TRBJ1-2; 7 nucleotides agree with TRBD1. Per the germline V gene, CDR1 is SGHRS and CDR2 is YFSETQ. V lost 4 bases to trimming and J lost 4 bases; unmatched junction nucleotides: 7. The CDR3 is 14 residues long.

The V call is TRBV2, the J call TRBJ1-1; D is undetermined. The length of the CDR3 is 13 residues. Trimming stripped 1 base from V and 4 bases from J, with 7 bases between. Germline CDR1 is SNHLY and CDR2 is FYNNEI. The CDR3 is CASSEGPITEAFF. DNA of the CDR3: TGTGCCAGCAGTGAAGGTCCCATCACTGAAGCTTTCTTT.

This clone was picked up one time. This chain links TRBV6-5 with TRBJ2-2; 12 nucleotides match TRBD2. The CDR3 totals 15 residues. V lost 6 bases and J lost 4; bases outside the gene matches: 3. Per germline, CDR1 MNHEY and CDR2 SVGAGI. CDR3 loop: CASRLAGGLTGELFF. As DNA, the CDR3 is TGTGCCAGCAGACTAGCGGGGGGCCTCACCGGGGAGCTGTTTTTT.

The chain combines TRBV4-1 with TRBJ1-1; TRBD1 might be the D (5 bases). CDR3 length: 15 amino acids. V was cut by 3 bases and J by 2 bases, with 13 bases left in between. Per germline, CDR1 MGHRA and CDR2 YSYEKL. The CDR3 nucleotides are TGCGCCAGCAGCCAGAGGGACGGAGCAAACACTGAAGCTTTCTTT. Translated: CASSQRDGANTEAFF.

V gene TRBV20-1 combines with J gene TRBJ1-5; D is perhaps TRBD1 (5 bases). The CDR3 length is 15 residues. The V end was cut by 3 bases, the J end by 3 bases, with 15 bases between. Germline V lookup: CDR1 DFQATT, CDR2 SNEGSKA (reference sequence). CDR3 in amino acids: CSASGLVGVNQPQHF. CDR3 coding DNA: TGCAGTGCTAGTGGTTTGGTGGGGGTCAATCAGCCCCAGCATTTT.

V usage is TRBV19 and J usage is TRBJ2-5; D may be TRBD1 or TRBD2 (8 bases each). V was clipped by 5 bases and J by 4 bases, with 17 bases between them. Germline loops: CDR1 LNHDA, CDR2 SQIVND (reference sequence). This CDR3 spans 15 amino acids. This CDR3 is CASSPRGLAGETQYF. Written as DNA, the CDR3 is TGTGCCAGTAGTCCCAGGGGGCTAGCGGGAGAGACCCAGTACTTC.

The chain combines TRBV7-2 with TRBJ2-2; 8 bases are shared with TRBD2. From germline, CDR1 is SGHTA and CDR2 FQGNSA. The CDR3 loop spans 16 amino acids. The trim removed 3 bases at V and 6 bases at J, leaving 9 bases unmatched. The CDR3 DNA sequence: TGTGCCAGCAGCTTTCGTCAACTCGGGGGGGCCGGGGAGCTGTTTTTT. Its translation is CASSFRQLGGAGELFF.

The chain combines TRBV7-2 with TRBJ2-5; D call uncertain. Trimming left V 2 bases short and J 5 bases short, with 12 bases between. Germline assignment: CDR1 SGHTA and CDR2 FQGNSA. The CDR3 runs 14 residues. The CDR3 here is CASSLSAFQETQYF. The CDR3 DNA is TGTGCCAGCAGCTTATCAGCATTTCAGGAGACCCAGTACTTC.